Detailed here is one T cell receptor (beta chain). The antigen remains undetermined. The data stem from a study of T-cell memory formation after mild COVID-19. General study results and limits: Mainly CM and EM harbored the contracting CD4+ clones; mainly EMRA harbored the CD8+ ones. Later expanders leaned toward CD4+, whereas clones contracting from day 15 to 85 were balanced CD4/CD8.

CDR3 length: 15 residues. The V gene end was trimmed by 4 bases and the J gene end by 5 bases; junction bases not matched to a gene: 10. Per germline, CDR1 SGHNT and CDR2 YYREEE (reference sequence). One entry per CDR3 protein results from TCRdb running MiXCR on the 5' RACE reads. The repertoire holds 210,000 or so distinct CDR3 sequences, with 8% to 11% as singletons. The TCR was taken from a young man who had mild COVID-19 (a few samples of this study predate the infection). Cell type and time point are not known. Sequencing was performed on PBMCs or a T cell subset sorted from them (not recorded which). This chain joins TRBV5-4 and TRBJ2-5; 8 bases line up with TRBD2. The CDR3 is CASSLAGGMLETQYF. CDR3 bases: TGTGCCAGCAGCCTCGCGGGGGGCATGTTGGAGACCCAGTACTTC.